This record looks at one TCR beta chain sequence and its context. The antigen it recognizes is unknown. The record has no base qualities; no much larger clone is one base away. This sample is part of a study of blood T cell repertoires in COVID-19 (TCRdb year 2020). Regarding the research as a whole: The collaborator samples originated in the United States, Italy and Spain and spanned the acute and convalescent phases of COVID-19. A de-identified subject ID, COVID-19 status, age in years and sex were almost always included in the sample metadata. Subjects who had been exposed to COVID-19, were actively infected with it, or had recovered from it provided the deeply sampled blood TCRbeta repertoires that made up the dataset. The repertoires were released in a freely available public database intended as a resource for research on the immune response to SARS-CoV-2. Samples were obtained from the ongoing ImmuneRACE study (first 160 participants) and from some 1,200 subjects provided by 6 global collaborators. Where HLA class I and class II types were available, the types were taken from metadata supplied by the sample provider, not from assay-based typing. The prospective study material was composed of cDNA or gDNA derived from T cells, B-cell-depleted T cells, or PBMCs.

The study at large found these results: The amount of clinical and demographic metadata varied by source and participant and was provided uncurated.

The immunoSEQ Assay, a bias-controlled multiplex PCR, was used to amplify TCRbeta CDR3 regions from genomic DNA. On the authors' methods: The number of nucleated cells in each sample was estimated from the amplification of reference gene primers within the assay. To quantify the absolute abundance of each unique TCRbeta CDR3 rearrangement, sequence reads were collapsed and filtered. For each sample, productive Simpson clonality was calculated by taking the square root of Simpson's diversity index across productive rearrangements. TCRdb obtained this table from immuneACCESS and retained in-frame rearrangements with V and J assigned. These tables miss some clones; where compared with another copy, unresolved V genes account for less than half of the shortfall, and the remainder is unexplained. V and J calls and clone size are those listed in that table; D and trimming were worked out from the DNA. The sample table shows some 150,000 clones, and around 87% are seen once. 3.7% of the sample is held by the ten biggest clonotypes.

Collaborating institutions collected whole blood in K2EDTA tubes following their own protocols. For TCRbeta analysis, collaborators shipped samples as frozen whole blood, isolated PBMCs, or DNA extracted from either of those sample types. Per the germline V gene, SGHNT is the CDR1 and YENEEA is the CDR2. The germline ends are 8 bases apart after V is trimmed by 5 bases and J by 1 base. The CDR3, cysteine through phenylalanine, is 13 amino acids long. Here the CDR3 DNA is all that survives: 39 bases in frame from base 1. This TCR was sampled from a man younger than 30 with active or convalescent COVID-19. The chain couples TRBV11-3 to TRBJ1-1, with the D gene uncertain. Sequencing was performed on peripheral blood. This receptor has the CDR3 CASSRGPNTEAFF. The bases read TGTGCCAGCAGCCGTGGGCCGAACACTGAAGCTTTCTTT.